The 12 T cell receptor beta chains reported below all come from one sample, sequenced in a study of molecular identifiers for immune sequencing clone quantification. TCRdb fed the PCR reads into MiXCR, producing one record per CDR3 protein. Of nearly 650,000 distinct CDR3 sequences listed, 25% are singletons. The sample was naive CD8+ T cells from blood, with Jurkat cell RNA spiked in. The subset: FACS-sorted CD8+CD4-CCR7+CD45RA+ naive T cells. Every receptor here comes from a human donor in good health. Some libraries in this study had Jurkat cell RNA spiked in.

Points on this clonotype: A clone one base away is much larger, so this may be a read error. The J gene is TRBJ1-1, the V gene TRBV12-3 or TRBV12-4; no clear D gene. The length of the CDR3 is 13 residues. V lost 2 bases, J lost 8 bases, and 12 bases lay in between. As DNA, the CDR3 is TGTGCCAGCAGTTTAACGCGGGGTCCCGAAGCTTTCTTT. Translation: CASSLTRGPEAFF.

The table lists this clonotype with a few counts. J is TRBJ2-3 and V is TRBV11-2; a weak D match, TRBD1 (6 bases). CDR3 size: 16 residues. Trimming stripped 1 base from V and 1 base from J, with 12 bases between. CDR1 and CDR2 (germline): SGHAT, FQNNGV. In nucleotides, the CDR3 is TGTGCCAGCAGCTTAGCCACAGGGATGGGCACAGATACGCAGTATTTT. This gives the protein CASSLATGMGTDTQYF.

Ten or more counts support this clonotype. The V call is TRBV5-5, the J call TRBJ2-3, with 11 bases aligning to TRBD2. The germline gives CDR1 SGHKS, CDR2 YYEKEE (reference sequence). CDR3 length: 16 amino acids. The trim removed 4 bases at V and 2 bases at J, leaving 6 bases unmatched. CDR3 bases: TGTGCCAGCAGCCCACCACTAGCGGGAGTCACAGATACGCAGTATTTT. As protein: CASSPPLAGVTDTQYF.

This clonotype turned up a few times. The chain is built from TRBV29-1 and TRBJ2-7; the D call may be TRBD1 or TRBD2 (5 bases each). V lost 4 bases to trimming and J lost 0 bases, with 22 bases between them. This CDR3 is built from 17 residues. From germline, CDR1 is SQVTM and CDR2 ANQGSEA. The CDR3 region has the DNA TGCAGCGTTGGGGTGGGGACCCTAAACACCTACTCCTACGAGCAGTACTTC. This codes for CSVGVGTLNTYSYEQYF.

J is TRBJ2-2 and V is TRBV27; the D gene could be TRBD1 or TRBD2 (5 bases each). Germline V gene lookup returns CDR1 MNHEY and CDR2 SMNVEV (reference sequence). V was shortened by 5 bases and J by 6 bases, with 13 bases between the two germline ends. The CDR3 covers 14 residues. CDR3 DNA sequence: TGTGCCAGCAGTGCTGGGGGTCTCTCCGGGGAGCTGTTTTTT. The encoded protein is CASSAGGLSGELFF.

For this clonotype: A read error is possible here, since a much larger clone lies one base away. CDR3 amino acids: CASSHDRGHYEQYF. As DNA, the CDR3 is TGTGCCAGCAGTCACGACAGGGGGCACTACGAGCAGTACTTC. V usage is TRBV6-5 and J usage is TRBJ2-7; 10 bases fit TRBD1. Germline lookup yields CDR1 MNHEY and CDR2 SVGAGI. The V gene end was trimmed by 5 bases and the J gene end by 3 bases; junction bases not matched to a gene: 4. This CDR3 contains 14 residues.

This clonotype was detected many times. The chain combines TRBV5-1 with TRBJ2-7; D gene unclear. The CDR3 has 14 amino acids. Germline V gene data show CDR1 as SGHRS and CDR2 as YFSETQ. V gave up 0 bases and J gave up 2 bases, with 9 bases separating them. In nucleotides, the CDR3 is TGCGCCAGCAGCTTGGAGGGCTATACCTACGAGCAGTACTTC. Translated, it gives CASSLEGYTYEQYF.

Only a few counts were recorded for this clonotype. CDR3 residues: CASSSPPLGLADHTGELFF. The CDR3 DNA reads TGTGCCAGCAGCTCCCCTCCATTGGGGTTAGCGGACCACACCGGGGAGCTGTTTTTT. The V call is TRBV11-2, the J call TRBJ2-2, with D perhaps matching TRBD2 (6 bases). Germline V gene data show CDR1 as SGHAT and CDR2 as FQNNGV. The CDR3 length is 19 residues. Trimming removed 4 bases from V and 3 bases from J, with 24 bases in between.

The gene calls are TRBV28 and TRBJ1-6; 8 bases fit TRBD1. This CDR3 is 17 amino acids long. V lost 2 bases and J lost 6; bases outside the gene matches: 9. In germline, CDR1 is MDHEN, CDR2 SYDVKM. The CDR3 here is CASSLRGWGQANSPLHF. DNA of the CDR3: TGTGCCAGCAGTTTAAGGGGTTGGGGACAGGCTAATTCACCCCTCCACTTT.

As concerns this clonotype: This may stem from a read error, because a much larger clone lies one nucleotide away. The rearrangement links TRBV10-3 to TRBJ1-1; no reliable D call. Germline lookup yields CDR1 ENHRY and CDR2 SYGVKD. This CDR3 has 10 residues. CDR3 protein: CATSDVPRFF. The CDR3 DNA follows: TGTGCCACCAGTGACGTCCCCCGATTCTTT.

About this clonotype: Compared with germline, one end of the junction differs, possibly owing to a read error. This chain links TRBV7-2 with TRBJ1-4; D uncertain. Germline V gives CDR1 SGHTA, CDR2 FQGNSA. This CDR3 is 19 amino acids long. CDR3 in amino acids: CASSLDPVVAAETNVKLFF. CDR3 DNA: TGTGCCAGCAGCTTAGATCCGGTCGTGGCAGCGGAAACTAATGTAAAACTGTTTTTT.

This clonotype was seen a handful of times. CDR3 region: CASSYVQHLSGYTF. CDR3 sequence (DNA): TGTGCCAGCAGTTACGTACAACACCTTAGTGGCTACACCTTC. The V and J genes are TRBV6-2 or TRBV6-3 and TRBJ1-2; D unresolved. Trimming removed 2 bases from V and 7 bases from J, with 14 bases in between. The CDR3 is made up of 14 amino acids. Germline loops: CDR1 MNHEY, CDR2 SVGEGT.